These 24 T cell receptor beta chains share one sample of origin, sequenced in a study of cytomegalovirus exposure and HLA in healthy donors. The PCR contained 60 Vbeta and 13 Jbeta primers. Data came from immunoSEQ multiplex PCR; TCRdb stores just in-frame clones and leaves some out. The data show 100,000 to 150,000 clones, with roughly 70% seen just once and 6.5% to 8% held by the top ten. Sequencing was performed on PBMCs. These receptors all stem from a man aged 40-49 years in good health and CMV-seropositive.

The DNA of the CDR3 is TGTGCCACCAGCCCCGAGGGGGCACAAGCCCAGCATTTT. This gives the protein CATSPEGAQAQHF. The gene calls are TRBV15 and TRBJ1-5; 7 bases match TRBD1. With V trimmed by 5 bases and J by 11 bases, 9 bases remained unmatched. This CDR3 is built from 13 residues. Looked up from germline, CDR1 is LNHNV and CDR2 is YYDKDF (reference sequence).

The genes are TRBV2 and TRBJ2-7, with D hard to call. The germline gives CDR1 SNHLY, CDR2 FYNNEI. The ends were cut back, 1 base at V and 2 bases at J, with 12 bases in the middle. The CDR3 sequence is 15 residues long. The CDR3 here is CASSEGPVPPYEQYF. For the CDR3, the DNA is TGTGCCAGCAGTGAAGGTCCGGTTCCCCCCTACGAGCAGTACTTC.

V and J are TRBV27 and TRBJ1-1, with 9 bases aligning to TRBD1. The CDR3 loop spans 18 amino acids. CDR1 MNHEY and CDR2 SMNVEV come from the germline V gene (reference sequence). V dropped 2 bases and J dropped 4; count of bases not matched to a gene: 14. The CDR3 sequence is CASSLQRSSTGGPTEAFF. The CDR3 DNA reads TGTGCCAGCAGTTTACAACGATCGTCGACAGGGGGTCCCACTGAAGCTTTCTTT.

The genes are TRBV11-2 and TRBJ2-7; D unresolved. V lost 6 bases to trimming and J lost 0 bases, with 12 bases between them. The CDR3 contains 14 residues. The germline V gene encodes CDR1 SGHAT and CDR2 FQNNGV. The CDR3: CASSLYTTSYEQYF. CDR3 sequence (DNA): TGTGCCAGCAGTCTGTATACTACCTCCTACGAGCAGTACTTC.

V and J are TRBV11-2 and TRBJ2-7; tentative D call: TRBD1 (6 bases). Germline V gene data show CDR1 as SGHAT and CDR2 as FQNNGV. The CDR3 totals 15 residues. V lost 3 bases and J lost 1, with 13 bases in between. The CDR3 here is CASSFDPGVSYEQYF. As DNA, the CDR3 is TGTGCCAGCAGCTTTGATCCAGGGGTGTCCTACGAGCAGTACTTC. The full variable domain, with the rest looked up from reference TRBV11-2 and TRBJ2-7, is EAGVAQSPRYKIIEKRQSVAFWCNPISGHATLYWYQQILGQGPKLLIQFQNNGVVDDSQLPKDRFSAERLKGVDSTLKIQPAKLEDSAVYLCASSFDPGVSYEQYFGPGTRLTVT.

This clone is a singleton in its sample. This chain links TRBV7-2 with TRBJ2-7, with D hard to call. Trimming stripped 7 bases from V and 0 bases from J, with 13 bases between. The CDR3 is made up of 14 amino acids. From germline, CDR1 is SGHTA and CDR2 FQGNSA. CDR3 DNA sequence: TGTGCCAGCATCCCACAGCTTTTCTCCTACGAGCAGTACTTC. Protein product: CASIPQLFSYEQYF.

This clone was observed a handful of times. The rearrangement uses TRBV18 and TRBJ1-1; TRBD1 matches 11 bases. The V segment lost 6 bases and the J segment 5 bases; nucleotides outside the gene matches: 5. This CDR3 contains 14 residues. Looked up from germline, CDR1 is KGHSH and CDR2 is LQKENI. As DNA, the CDR3 is TGTGCCAGCTCCCTAGGACAGGGGGCAACTGAAGCTTTCTTT. It codes for CASSLGQGATEAFF.

The genes are TRBV4-2 and TRBJ2-7; TRBD1 agrees at 7 bases. Germline V gene data show CDR1 as LGHNA and CDR2 as YNFKEQ. The CDR3 extends over 16 amino acids. J was trimmed by 2 bases and V by 4 bases; bases with no gene match: 11. The chain's CDR3 is CASSPVKGANTYEQYF. Here the CDR3 DNA reads TGTGCCAGCAGCCCCGTAAAGGGGGCAAACACCTACGAGCAGTACTTC.

This chain connects TRBV27 to TRBJ1-2; 9 nucleotides match TRBD1. Germline V gives CDR1 MNHEY, CDR2 SMNVEV (reference sequence). The CDR3 is 14 amino acids. With 6 bases clipped from V and 2 bases from J, the junction kept 4 bases outside the gene matches. The CDR3 region is CASRRDRANYGYTF. The DNA for the CDR3 is TGTGCCAGCAGGAGGGACAGGGCGAACTATGGCTACACCTTC.

The CDR3 region has the DNA TGTGCCAGCAGCGTAGGGCAGGGGGGACCTGAAGCTTTCTTT. Encoded protein: CASSVGQGGPEAFF. The V gene is TRBV9, the J gene TRBJ1-1; 7 bases are shared with TRBD1. CDR3 size: 14 residues. The germline V gene encodes CDR1 SGDLS and CDR2 YYNGEE. V trimming: 0 bases; J trimming: 6 bases; junction bases outside the gene matches: 5.

The gene calls are TRBV11-2 and TRBJ2-7; 9 bases match TRBD1. V trimming: 4 bases; J trimming: 3 bases; junction bases outside the gene matches: 4. CDR3 length equals 14 residues. In germline, CDR1 is SGHAT, CDR2 FQNNGV. The DNA of the CDR3 is TGTGCCAGCAGCTGGGGGACAGGGCTCTACGAGCAGTACTTC. Translating it yields CASSWGTGLYEQYF.

V is TRBV30 and J is TRBJ2-7; 9 bases are a match to TRBD1. This CDR3 contains 13 residues. With V trimmed by 2 bases and J by 2 bases, 1 base remained unmatched. CDR1 and CDR2 (germline): GTSNPN, SVGIG (reference sequence). CDR3 DNA: TGTGCCTGGAGTCGACAGGGGGCCTACGAGCAGTACTTC. Its protein product is CAWSRQGAYEQYF.

The chain carries TRBV27 and TRBJ1-2; 9 bases match TRBD1. The length of the CDR3 is 15 residues. The V and J ends lost 4 bases and 1 base, in that order; junction bases with no gene match: 4. CDR1 and CDR2 from the germline V gene are MNHEY and SMNVEV (reference sequence). The CDR3 spells CASSSGDRVNYGYTF. The CDR3, as DNA: TGTGCCAGCAGTTCGGGGGACAGGGTTAACTATGGCTACACCTTC.

The chain recombines TRBV27 with TRBJ1-1; D is possibly TRBD1 (6 bases). This CDR3 has 15 residues. In germline, CDR1 is MNHEY, CDR2 SMNVEV (reference sequence). Between the trimmed V and J ends, which lost 6 bases and 5 bases, there was a span of 19 bases. As DNA, the CDR3 is TGTGCCAGCAGGGGGAAACAGGGTGCTGATACTGAAGCTTTCTTT. Translation gives CASRGKQGADTEAFF.

This clone has a handful of counts. The V and J genes are TRBV28 and TRBJ1-1; 8 bases fit TRBD1. Germline-derived CDR1 and CDR2 are MDHEN and SYDVKM. CDR3 length: 14 amino acids. With V trimmed by 6 bases and J by 8 bases, 11 bases remained unmatched. The chain's CDR3 is CASRRDGTGLEAFF. The CDR3 region has the DNA TGTGCCAGCAGACGCGACGGGACAGGCCTAGAAGCTTTCTTT.

The chain employs TRBV4-1 and TRBJ2-5, with a weak D call TRBD1 (5 bases). V lost 0 bases and J 1 base, leaving 6 bases between the germline ends. Germline V CDR1 and CDR2: MGHRA, YSYEKL. This CDR3 is 14 amino acids long. The CDR3 region is CASSQETAQETQYF. The CDR3, as DNA: TGCGCCAGCAGCCAAGAGACAGCCCAAGAGACCCAGTACTTC.

The chain carries TRBV28 and TRBJ1-1, with a possible D match to TRBD1 (5 bases). V was pared by 2 bases and J by 5 bases, with 12 bases between. The CDR3 spans 14 residues. Germline V lookup: CDR1 MDHEN, CDR2 SYDVKM. CDR3 nucleotide sequence: TGTGCCAGCAGTTTACTGGGGCGAGAGACTGAAGCTTTCTTT. Translation: CASSLLGRETEAFF.

This chain joins TRBV19 and TRBJ1-5, with D possibly matching TRBD1 (5 bases). CDR3 length: 15 residues. Trimming removed 3 bases from V and 1 base from J, with 10 bases in between. Germline V gives CDR1 LNHDA, CDR2 SQIVND (reference sequence). The CDR3 is CASSITRESNQPQHF. CDR3 DNA: TGTGCCAGTAGTATTACCAGGGAAAGCAATCAGCCCCAGCATTTT.

The DNA of the CDR3 is TGCGCCAGCAGCCTGTCCGGGACAGGGTTGTCGTACGAGCAGTACTTC. Translated: CASSLSGTGLSYEQYF. The chain links TRBV5-1 to TRBJ2-7; 9 bases line up with TRBD1. The CDR3 length is 16 residues. J was trimmed by 4 bases and V by 4 bases; bases with no gene match: 12. Per germline, CDR1 SGHRS and CDR2 YFSETQ.

The chain joins TRBV10-1 to TRBJ1-1, with D perhaps TRBD1 (6 bases). In germline, CDR1 is WNHNN, CDR2 SYGVQD (reference sequence). V was shortened by 7 bases and J by 4 bases, with 13 bases between the two germline ends. CDR3 size: 13 residues. The CDR3, as DNA: TGCGCCAGCATTTCCCGAGGGGGCACTGAAGCTTTCTTT. It codes for CASISRGGTEAFF.

This chain links TRBV5-4 with TRBJ1-1; D is unresolved. Germline V gives CDR1 SGHNT, CDR2 YYREEE (reference sequence). This CDR3 is built from 15 residues. With 0 bases removed from V and 4 bases from J, the gap between germline ends came to 13 bases. The CDR3 DNA sequence: TGTGCCAGCAGCTTGGTAGCGGCCTTGGGCACTGAAGCTTTCTTT. Its protein product is CASSLVAALGTEAFF.

The chain uses TRBV5-1 and TRBJ2-1; 7 positions agree with TRBD2. J lost 0 bases, V lost 0 bases, and 3 bases had no gene match. CDR1 SGHRS and CDR2 YFSETQ come from the germline V gene. The CDR3 covers 16 residues. The CDR3: CASSLASGSSYNEQFF. The CDR3 nucleotides are TGCGCCAGCAGCTTGGCTAGCGGTAGCTCCTACAATGAGCAGTTCTTC.

About this clone: At one boundary the junction diverges from the germline segment, which might be a read error. The rearrangement uses TRBV7-9 and TRBJ2-7; no clear D. The germline gives CDR1 SEHNR, CDR2 FQNEAQ (reference sequence). CDR3 length equals 12 residues. CDR3 sequence (DNA): TGTTCCAGCAGCTTTAGCACCTACGAGCAGTACTTC. Translation gives CSSSFSTYEQYF. The whole variable domain, remainder taken from reference TRBV7-9 and TRBJ2-7, is DTGVSQNPRHKITKRGQNVTFRCDPISEHNRLYWYRQTLGQGPEFLTYFQNEAQLEKSRLLSDRFSAERPKGSFSTLEIQRTEQGDSAMYLCSSSFSTYEQYFGPGTRLTVT.

The chain is built from TRBV7-9 and TRBJ1-1; D may be TRBD1 (5 bases). The CDR3 has 15 amino acids. V was trimmed by 1 base and J by 5 bases, leaving 14 bases between them. The germline V gene has CDR1 SEHNR and CDR2 FQNEAQ (reference sequence). CDR3 DNA sequence: TGTGCCAGCAGCTTAGTCCTCGGGGGGAGTACTGAAGCTTTCTTT. This translates into CASSLVLGGSTEAFF.